This T cell receptor beta chain was recorded in a study of cytomegalovirus exposure and HLA in healthy donors. The CDR3 has 13 amino acids. Germline values: CDR1 SGHTA, CDR2 FQGNSA. This clone was seen a single time. The antigen remains unidentified. Its ends do not fully match the called genes, so a read error is possible. PCR was performed using 60 Vbeta and 13 Jbeta primers. In the original processing: Later work found around 72 million unique TCR beta chains, with some 11 million shared. Only in-frame clones appear in the TCRdb table, and some are missing; sequencing was by immunoSEQ multiplex PCR. For V, J and clone size, that table is used; D and trimming come from the DNA. The table has over 150,000 clones, around nine tenths seen once. Study results and caveats: Immune exposure information available was restricted to CMV serostatus. The study recorded about 160 TCR beta chains that were cytomegalovirus-associated.

This chain joins TRBV7-2 and TRBJ1-2, with D unresolved. This clonotype originated in a woman younger than 45 in good health and CMV-seronegative. Input material: PBMCs. The CDR3, as DNA: TGTGCCAGCAGCCAACGGGATTACTATGGCTACCCCTTC. Protein sequence: CASSQRDYYGYPF.